Shown below are 24 T cell receptor beta chains from a single sample sequenced in a study of vaccination and CD4 T cells after COVID-19. For these receptors, no antigen is known. The Oncomine TCR Beta short-read assay was applied to DNA of cultured CD4+ T cells. Using its own MiXCR run on the PCR reads, TCRdb lists one record per CDR3 protein. Of 11,000 to 15,000 distinct CDR3 sequences detected, approximately 52% appear once; the ten largest clones hold about 7.8%. Treatment of the sample: roughly ten-day PBMC culture with coronavirus spike peptide pools or control peptides (ViraFEST assay). The sequenced sample consisted of CD4+ T cells from blood, cultured in vitro. These receptor sequences come from a human donor who had recovered from COVID-19.

This clonotype turned up a few times. The chain has TRBV27 and TRBJ1-1; 7 nucleotides align to TRBD1. The CDR3 is 15 residues long. Unmatched junction bases numbered 9, after V lost 5 bases and J lost 3 bases. From germline, CDR1 is MNHEY and CDR2 SMNVEV (reference sequence). CDR3 nucleotides: TGTGCCAGCAGTATCGACAGGGATGGACACACTGAAGCTTTCTTT. The encoded protein is CASSIDRDGHTEAFF.

The chain carries TRBV4-1 and TRBJ1-1; a possible D gene is TRBD1 (6 bases). The V gene's germline CDR1 is MGHRA and CDR2 YSYEKL. This CDR3 is 17 amino acids long. V gave up 1 base and J gave up 1 base, with 16 bases separating them. CDR3 sequence: CASSQGGFGTTNTEAFF. As DNA, the CDR3 is TGCGCCAGCAGCCAAGGAGGATTTGGGACAACGAACACTGAAGCTTTCTTT.

The chain employs TRBV2 and TRBJ1-1; D is unclear. CDR1 and CDR2 from the germline V gene are SNHLY and FYNNEI. V shed 7 bases and J shed 3 bases, with 6 bases lying between them. This CDR3 has 11 amino acids. Written as DNA, the CDR3 is TGTGCCAGCAATAGTCACACTGAAGCTTTCTTT. As protein: CASNSHTEAFF.

This clonotype was seen a few times. The rearrangement joins TRBV19 to TRBJ2-7, with D possibly matching TRBD1 (6 bases). This CDR3 has 14 residues. CDR1 and CDR2 (germline): LNHDA, SQIVND (reference sequence). Trimming left V 5 bases short and J 0 bases short, with 11 bases between. In nucleotides, the CDR3 is TGTGCCAGTAGTGCCTGGGACAACTCCTACGAGCAGTACTTC. Its protein is CASSAWDNSYEQYF.

This clonotype occurred once. CDR3 protein: CASSLGVADTGELFF. As DNA, the CDR3 is TGCGCCAGCAGCTTGGGAGTGGCGGACACCGGGGAGCTGTTTTTT. The V call is TRBV5-1, the J call TRBJ2-2; D gene unclear. Germline CDR1 and CDR2: SGHRS and YFSETQ. The CDR3 runs 15 residues. The V and J ends lost 0 bases and 3 bases respectively, with 9 bases between them.

This clonotype was observed once. The chain is built from TRBV7-8 and TRBJ2-7; D is undetermined. The CDR3 is 12 amino acids. The germline gives CDR1 SGHVS, CDR2 FQNEAQ. The V end lost 6 bases, the J end lost 6 bases, and 12 bases lay between the germline ends. The CDR3 is CASRATGSEQYF. The CDR3 region has the DNA TGTGCCAGCAGGGCTACTGGAAGCGAGCAGTACTTC.

The chain uses TRBV6-5 and TRBJ2-7; maybe TRBD1 (5 bases). The CDR3 is 14 residues long. V was trimmed by 2 bases and J by 6 bases, leaving 14 bases between them. Germline-derived CDR1 and CDR2 are MNHEY and SVGAGI. The CDR3 coding sequence is TGTGCCAGCAGTTACCCACATTGGGGCGGCGAGCAGTACTTC. It translates to CASSYPHWGGEQYF.

This sequence joins TRBV7-9 and TRBJ1-2, with a possible D match to TRBD1 (6 bases). With 2 bases removed from V and 3 bases from J, the gap between germline ends came to 13 bases. The CDR3 sequence is 15 residues long. Germline CDR1 reads SEHNR; CDR2 reads FQNEAQ (reference sequence). CDR3 loop: CASSLYEGGDYGYTF. CDR3 sequence (DNA): TGTGCCAGCAGCTTATACGAGGGGGGGGACTATGGCTACACCTTC.

This clonotype was observed a few times. The chain uses TRBV7-9 and TRBJ1-5, with D possibly matching TRBD1 (5 bases). The CDR3 totals 14 residues. Germline CDR1 reads SEHNR; CDR2 reads FQNEAQ (reference sequence). The V gene lost 6 bases and the J gene lost 6 bases, with 15 bases spanning the gap. The CDR3 DNA follows: TGTGCCAGCAGGGGGGACGGGTGGAGTCAGCCCCAGCATTTT. This sequence encodes CASRGDGWSQPQHF.

The gene calls are TRBV24-1 and TRBJ2-2; 9 bases align to TRBD1. CDR1 is KGHDR, CDR2 SFDVKD, per germline. The CDR3 has 16 residues. V shed 4 bases and J 1 base; nucleotides not matched to a gene: 3. The CDR3 DNA sequence: TGTGCCACCAGTGACGGGGGACAGGGGAACACCGGGGAGCTGTTTTTT. Translated, it gives CATSDGGQGNTGELFF.

The V and J genes are TRBV27 and TRBJ1-1; D is unresolved. This CDR3 is built from 14 residues. V dropped 4 bases and J dropped 4 bases, with 13 bases sitting between them. Germline V CDR1 and CDR2: MNHEY, SMNVEV (reference sequence). CDR3 nucleotides: TGTGCCAGCAGTTCCCCCGCGGCCTCCACTGAAGCTTTCTTT. Protein sequence: CASSSPAASTEAFF.

The rearrangement links TRBV2 to TRBJ1-2; no clear D. The germline gives CDR1 SNHLY, CDR2 FYNNEI. V dropped 8 bases and J dropped 2 bases, with 6 bases sitting between them. CDR3 size: 11 residues. CDR3 residues: CASLINYGYTF. CDR3 DNA sequence: TGTGCCAGCCTTATAAACTATGGCTACACCTTC.

This clonotype occurred a few times. This CDR3 is CASSYSTTVYGYTF. DNA for the CDR3: TGTGCCAGCAGTTACTCTACGACAGTCTATGGCTACACCTTC. This chain links TRBV6-5 with TRBJ1-2; possible D gene TRBD1, 5 bases. The germline V gene has CDR1 MNHEY and CDR2 SVGAGI. V was trimmed by 0 bases and J by 4 bases, leaving 9 bases between them. The CDR3 is made up of 14 amino acids.

This CDR3 reads CASSYSRVYNSPLHF. The CDR3 DNA reads TGTGCCAGCAGTTACTCTAGGGTCTATAATTCACCCCTCCACTTT. The chain employs TRBV6-5 and TRBJ1-6; D not resolved. V lost 0 bases, J lost 3 bases, and 6 bases lay in between. The CDR3 spans 15 residues. The germline V gene encodes CDR1 MNHEY and CDR2 SVGAGI.

The genes are TRBV6-2 or TRBV6-3 and TRBJ1-1; no definite D call. This CDR3 is built from 16 residues. The V end was cut by 3 bases, the J end by 4 bases, with 18 bases between. Looked up from germline, CDR1 is MNHEY and CDR2 is SVGEGT. The CDR3 sequence is CASSYQDPGYGTEAFF. CDR3 DNA sequence: TGTGCCAGCAGTTATCAGGACCCGGGATACGGCACTGAAGCTTTCTTT.

The chain employs TRBV20-1 and TRBJ2-1, with D possibly matching TRBD2 (5 bases). Germline values: CDR1 DFQATT, CDR2 SNEGSKA (reference sequence). V lost 7 bases to trimming and J lost 4 bases, with 14 bases between them. This CDR3 comprises 13 residues. The CDR3 region is CSVSDYRYNEQFF. CDR3 DNA: TGCAGTGTTTCTGACTACCGATACAATGAGCAGTTCTTC.

Comment on this clonotype: One junction end disagrees with the germline gene, perhaps due to a read error. V usage is TRBV27 and J usage is TRBJ1-1; no clear D gene. The germline V gene has CDR1 MNHEY and CDR2 SMNVEV (reference sequence). CDR3 size: 14 residues. CDR3 in amino acids: CTSSSPFLNTEAFF. In nucleotides, the CDR3 is TGTACCAGCAGTTCCCCCTTTCTGAACACTGAAGCTTTCTTT.

There are a few counts of this clonotype. J is TRBJ1-2 and V is TRBV7-2; 8 bases match TRBD1. The CDR3 has 13 amino acids. Trimming removed 2 bases from V and 10 bases from J; junction bases left unmatched: 6. Germline V gene data show CDR1 as SGHTA and CDR2 as FQGNSA. CDR3 in DNA: TGTGCCAGCAGCTTACAGGGGGCCAGTCTCTACACCTTC. This encodes CASSLQGASLYTF.

The chain has TRBV7-9 and TRBJ2-5; 8 bases are shared with TRBD1. The CDR3 is 15 amino acids. Germline values: CDR1 SEHNR, CDR2 FQNEAQ (reference sequence). Germline trimming cut 6 bases from V and 5 bases from J; bases unmatched to any gene: 11. CDR3 DNA sequence: TGTGCCAGCAGTGCAGGGGGCCCCTCGGTGGAGACCCAGTACTTC. It yields the protein CASSAGGPSVETQYF.

The chain joins TRBV6-2 or TRBV6-3 to TRBJ2-6; 11 positions agree with TRBD1. There are 18 residues in the CDR3. The J segment lost 0 bases and the V segment lost 4 bases, leaving 5 bases of the junction unmatched. CDR1 and CDR2 from the germline V gene are MNHEY and SVGEGT. Written as DNA, the CDR3 is TGTGCCAGCAGTTCCGGGACAGGGGGGAGCTCTGGGGCCAACGTCCTGACTTTC. Amino acids: CASSSGTGGSSGANVLTF.

This clonotype was detected only a few times. V and J are TRBV19 and TRBJ2-1; 7 positions match TRBD2. Trimming cost V 3 bases and J 4 bases; bases outside gene matches: 9. This CDR3 is 16 amino acids long. The germline V gene encodes CDR1 LNHDA and CDR2 SQIVND (reference sequence). The CDR3 DNA follows: TGTGCCAGTAGTATCCGAGCGGCGGGGGATTACAATGAGCAGTTCTTC. It is translated as CASSIRAAGDYNEQFF.

J is TRBJ1-5 and V is TRBV7-2, with D maybe TRBD1 (6 bases). V was pared by 1 base and J by 6 bases, with 19 bases between. The CDR3 totals 17 residues. CDR1 is SGHTA and CDR2 is FQGNSA in the germline V gene. CDR3 coding DNA: TGTGCCAGCAGCTTAGATCGGGTTGGGACACGGGGTCAGCCCCAGCATTTT. Translation gives CASSLDRVGTRGQPQHF.

V is TRBV15 and J is TRBJ2-5; D may be TRBD2 (6 bases). V was pared by 1 base and J by 4 bases, with 10 bases between. Germline V gene lookup returns CDR1 LNHNV and CDR2 YYDKDF (reference sequence). The CDR3 contains 14 residues. CDR3 nucleotides: TGTGCCACCAGCAGAGCGGGAGACGGAGAGACCCAGTACTTC. It specifies CATSRAGDGETQYF. Variable domain in full (rest from reference TRBV15 and TRBJ2-5): DAMVIQNPRYQVTQFGKPVTLSCSQTLNHNVMYWYQQKSSQAPKLLFHYYDKDFNNEADTPDNFQSRRPNTSFCFLDIRSPGLGDTAMYLCATSRAGDGETQYFGPGTRLLVL.

The chain carries TRBV19 and TRBJ1-4; no definite D call. Germline CDR1 is LNHDA and CDR2 is SQIVND (reference sequence). This CDR3 is 14 amino acids long. The V end was cut by 0 bases, the J end by 8 bases, with 10 bases between. CDR3: CASSIDPAGEKLFF. CDR3 DNA sequence: TGTGCCAGTAGTATAGATCCTGCGGGGGAAAAACTGTTTTTT.